Listed below are T cell receptor beta chains from one sample, sequenced in a study of T cell responses to AZD1222 COVID-19 vaccine. Method: immunoSEQ multiplex PCR; TCRdb's copy keeps in-frame clones and lacks some. Seen here are roughly 150,000 clones, 80% to 95% observed once, and the top ten hold roughly 2.2%. Here the sequenced sample was peripheral blood, taken on day 0 of AZD1222 vaccination. These receptors originate from an adult in good health. CDR3s include the opening cysteine and the closing phenylalanine or tryptophan. Fields, in order: V gene, D gene, J gene, clone size, CDR3 protein, CDR3 DNA. The D gene is left open where the match is weak. Size tells how often a clone was seen (once, few, many) or the class of an expanded clone, and some rows leave it out.

V gene: TRBV9
D gene: TRBD1
J gene: TRBJ1-1
clone size: once
CDR3 protein: CASSSQDRVRTEAFF
CDR3 DNA: TGTGCCAGCAGCTCCCAGGACAGGGTACGGACTGAAGCTTTCTTT

V gene: TRBV25-1
D gene: -
J gene: TRBJ2-1
clone size: -
CDR3 protein: CASPMGLQSEQFF
CDR3 DNA: TGTGCCAGCCCGATGGGACTTCAGAGTGAGCAGTTCTTC

V gene: TRBV6-5
D gene: TRBD1
J gene: TRBJ2-1
clone size: -
CDR3 protein: CASSMTGGRYNEQFF
CDR3 DNA: TGTGCCAGCAGTATGACAGGGGGCAGGTACAATGAGCAGTTCTTC

V gene: TRBV5-3
D gene: -
J gene: TRBJ2-7
clone size: -
CDR3 protein: CARRVGWLYEQYF
CDR3 DNA: TGTGCCAGAAGGGTCGGGTGGCTCTACGAGCAGTACTTC

V gene: TRBV19
D gene: -
J gene: TRBJ1-1
clone size: once
CDR3 protein: CASSIVDPVEAFF
CDR3 DNA: TGTGCCAGTAGTATAGTGGACCCCGTTGAAGCTTTCTTT

V gene: TRBV19
D gene: -
J gene: TRBJ2-2
clone size: -
CDR3 protein: CASSIVQGANTGELFF
CDR3 DNA: TGTGCCAGTAGTATAGTGCAGGGCGCGAACACCGGGGAGCTGTTTTTT

V gene: TRBV7-9
D gene: -
J gene: TRBJ2-7
clone size: -
CDR3 protein: CASSQGLAYEQYF
CDR3 DNA: TGTGCCAGCAGCCAGGGGTTGGCTTACGAGCAGTACTTC

V gene: TRBV7-8
D gene: TRBD1
J gene: TRBJ1-5
clone size: -
CDR3 protein: CASSWTGASQPQHF
CDR3 DNA: TGTGCCAGCAGCTGGACAGGGGCGAGTCAGCCCCAGCATTTT

V gene: TRBV2
D gene: TRBD1
J gene: TRBJ1-3
clone size: -
CDR3 protein: CASRAGTDGNTIYF
CDR3 DNA: TGTGCCAGCAGGGCCGGGACAGACGGAAACACCATATATTTT

V gene: TRBV4-3
D gene: -
J gene: TRBJ1-5
clone size: -
CDR3 protein: CASSQDPTGNQPQHF
CDR3 DNA: TGCGCCAGCAGCCAGGATCCTACAGGGAATCAGCCCCAGCATTTT

V gene: TRBV3-1/TRBV3-2
D gene: -
J gene: TRBJ1-2
clone size: -
CDR3 protein: CASSQDRSWASALGYTF
CDR3 DNA: TGTGCCAGCAGCCAAGATCGGTCCTGGGCTTCAGCTCTTGGCTACACCTTC

V gene: TRBV18
D gene: -
J gene: TRBJ2-7
clone size: -
CDR3 protein: CASSPEVGFYEQYF
CDR3 DNA: TGTGCCAGCTCACCAGAGGTAGGGTTCTACGAGCAGTACTTC

V gene: TRBV3-1/TRBV3-2
D gene: -
J gene: TRBJ1-2
clone size: few
CDR3 protein: CASSQEFSGYTF
CDR3 DNA: TGTGCCAGCAGCCAAGAATTCAGTGGCTACACCTTC

V gene: TRBV4-1
D gene: -
J gene: TRBJ2-7
clone size: -
CDR3 protein: CASREIGSYEQYF
CDR3 DNA: TGCGCCAGCAGGGAAATAGGGTCCTACGAGCAGTACTTC

V gene: TRBV30
D gene: -
J gene: TRBJ1-6
clone size: -
CDR3 protein: CAWSVGQSKRNSPLHF
CDR3 DNA: TGTGCCTGGAGCGTGGGGCAGTCAAAGCGGAATTCACCCCTCCACTTT

V gene: TRBV6-1
D gene: -
J gene: TRBJ2-7
clone size: -
CDR3 protein: CASSETRYPYEQYF
CDR3 DNA: TGTGCCAGCAGTGAAACCCGATACCCCTACGAGCAGTACTTC

V gene: TRBV5-4
D gene: -
J gene: TRBJ2-7
clone size: -
CDR3 protein: CASSLKGLYEQYF
CDR3 DNA: TGTGCCAGCAGCTTAAAAGGCCTCTACGAGCAGTACTTC

V gene: TRBV7-9
D gene: -
J gene: TRBJ1-1
clone size: -
CDR3 protein: CASSDSGRNTEAFF
CDR3 DNA: TGTGCCAGCAGTGATTCAGGGAGGAACACTGAAGCTTTCTTT

V gene: TRBV30
D gene: -
J gene: TRBJ2-7
clone size: once
CDR3 protein: CAWSVPPQGRYEQYF
CDR3 DNA: TGTGCCTGGAGTGTACCCCCTCAGGGCCGCTACGAGCAGTACTTC

V gene: TRBV19
D gene: TRBD1
J gene: TRBJ1-3
clone size: -
CDR3 protein: CASSMTGWNTIYF
CDR3 DNA: TGTGCCAGTAGTATGACAGGGTGGAACACCATATATTTT

V gene: TRBV5-8
D gene: -
J gene: TRBJ1-2
clone size: -
CDR3 protein: CASSWGSQGFPDF
CDR3 DNA: TGTGCCAGCAGCTGGGGTTCCCAGGGGTTCCCTGACTTC

V gene: TRBV14
D gene: -
J gene: TRBJ2-3
clone size: -
CDR3 protein: CASSPLWDTQYF
CDR3 DNA: TGTGCCAGCAGCCCTCTGTGGGATACGCAGTATTTT

V gene: TRBV4-2
D gene: -
J gene: TRBJ1-5
clone size: -
CDR3 protein: CASSQDRVGNQPQHF
CDR3 DNA: TGTGCCAGCAGCCAAGACCGGGTAGGAAATCAGCCCCAGCATTTT

V gene: TRBV19
D gene: -
J gene: TRBJ2-5
clone size: -
CDR3 protein: CASSSGETQYF
CDR3 DNA: TGTGCCAGTAGTTCGGGGGAGACCCAGTACTTC

V gene: TRBV24-1
D gene: TRBD2
J gene: TRBJ2-7
clone size: -
CDR3 protein: CATSDEGTSGRSEQYF
CDR3 DNA: TGTGCCACCAGTGATGAAGGGACTAGCGGGAGATCCGAGCAGTACTTC

V gene: TRBV4-2
D gene: -
J gene: TRBJ2-7
clone size: -
CDR3 protein: CASSQVRSGTTSSYEQYF
CDR3 DNA: TGTGCCAGCAGCCAAGTTAGGTCCGGGACGACGAGCTCCTACGAGCAGTACTTC

V gene: TRBV4-1
D gene: TRBD1
J gene: TRBJ1-1
clone size: -
CDR3 protein: CASSQGTGLMNTEAFF
CDR3 DNA: TGCGCCAGCAGCCAGGGGACAGGGCTTATGAACACTGAAGCTTTCTTT

V gene: TRBV9
D gene: TRBD2
J gene: TRBJ2-7
clone size: -
CDR3 protein: CASSITGGGPSEQYF
CDR3 DNA: TGTGCCAGCAGCATCACCGGGGGGGGCCCCTCCGAGCAGTACTTC

V gene: TRBV11-3
D gene: -
J gene: TRBJ1-3
clone size: -
CDR3 protein: CASSLFMGNTIYF
CDR3 DNA: TGTGCCAGCAGCTTATTTATGGGAAACACCATATATTTT

V gene: TRBV18
D gene: TRBD2
J gene: TRBJ2-3
clone size: -
CDR3 protein: CASSPTSSGGATDTQYF
CDR3 DNA: TGTGCCAGCTCACCTACTAGTAGCGGGGGGGCCACAGATACGCAGTATTTT

V gene: TRBV6-5
D gene: TRBD1
J gene: TRBJ2-7
clone size: -
CDR3 protein: CASSYSIGQVPYEQYF
CDR3 DNA: TGTGCCAGCAGTTACTCGATCGGACAGGTACCCTACGAGCAGTACTTC